The sequence of this T cell receptor beta chain was determined in a study of cytomegalovirus exposure and HLA in healthy donors. PCR amplification relied on 60 Vbeta primers (plus 13 Jbeta primers). The method was immunoSEQ multiplex PCR; TCRdb's version includes in-frame clones alone and lacks a portion of them. The repertoire holds approximately 130,000 clones, with about four fifths as singletons. The CDR3 extends over 16 amino acids. The germline CDR1 and CDR2 sequences are SEHNR and FQNEAQ (reference sequence). J was trimmed by 4 bases and V by 3 bases; bases with no gene match: 4. Details on this clone: Its specificity is unknown.

Study-level findings and limits: The authors enumerated roughly 160 TCR beta chains as linked to cytomegalovirus.

The chain has TRBV7-9 and TRBJ2-1; 12 nucleotides line up with TRBD2. The sequence was collected from a male donor in good health and CMV-seronegative. Sequenced material: PBMCs. CDR3: CASSLDTSGGYNEQFF. CDR3 DNA sequence: TGTGCCAGCAGCTTGGATACTAGCGGGGGGTACAATGAGCAGTTCTTC.